These T cell receptor beta chains were read from a single sample in a study of cytomegalovirus exposure and HLA in healthy donors. Some clones are missing from TCRdb's copy, which holds only in-frame ones; the method was immunoSEQ multiplex PCR. Of hundreds of thousands of clones listed, about 90% are singletons. Source material: PBMCs. These receptors were obtained from a woman aged 30 to 39 in good health and CMV-seropositive. Both conserved end residues are part of each CDR3. Fields, in order: D gene, J gene, clone size, V gene, CDR3 DNA, CDR3 protein. The D gene is left open where the match is weak. Expanded clones get a size class; other rows say once, few or many, or leave the size out.

D gene: -
J gene: TRBJ2-2
clone size: once
V gene: TRBV9
CDR3 DNA: TGTGCCAGCAGCGTAGGCGGGAACACCGGGGAGCTGTTTTTT
CDR3 protein: CASSVGGNTGELFF

D gene: TRBD1
J gene: TRBJ2-7
clone size: -
V gene: TRBV10-1
CDR3 DNA: TGCGCCAGCAGTGAGTCGGGACAGCCCTACGAGCAGTACTTC
CDR3 protein: CASSESGQPYEQYF

D gene: TRBD1
J gene: TRBJ1-4
clone size: many
V gene: TRBV28
CDR3 DNA: TGTGCCAGCAGTTTAAGGACAGGGAAGCTGTTTTTT
CDR3 protein: CASSLRTGKLFF

D gene: TRBD1
J gene: TRBJ2-1
clone size: -
V gene: TRBV29-1
CDR3 DNA: TGCAGCGTTGAAGAAGTTCGGACAGGGCCCGCCAATGAGCAGTTCTTC
CDR3 protein: CSVEEVRTGPANEQFF

D gene: -
J gene: TRBJ1-1
clone size: -
V gene: TRBV28
CDR3 DNA: TGTGCCACCGACCGGGGTCGTACTGAAGCTTTCTTT
CDR3 protein: CATDRGRTEAFF

D gene: -
J gene: TRBJ2-5
clone size: few
V gene: TRBV5-1
CDR3 DNA: TGCGCCAGCAGCTTGGAGGGAAGAGAGGGGACCCAGTACTTC
CDR3 protein: CASSLEGREGTQYF

D gene: -
J gene: TRBJ2-3
clone size: -
V gene: TRBV11-3
CDR3 DNA: TGTGCCAGCAGCTTAGGAGCTAGCACAGATACGCAGTATTTT
CDR3 protein: CASSLGASTDTQYF

D gene: -
J gene: TRBJ2-1
clone size: -
V gene: TRBV29-1
CDR3 DNA: TGCAGCGTTGGTCGCTCCTACAATGAGCAGTTCTTC
CDR3 protein: CSVGRSYNEQFF

D gene: -
J gene: TRBJ1-3
clone size: once
V gene: TRBV14
CDR3 DNA: TGTGCCAGCAGCCAACCCTTTTGGCAGGGGAAAAACACCATATATTTT
CDR3 protein: CASSQPFWQGKNTIYF

D gene: TRBD2
J gene: TRBJ2-3
clone size: once
V gene: TRBV7-2
CDR3 DNA: TGTGCCAGCAGCTCTCAGCGACTAGCGGGAGCTGATACGCAGTATTTT
CDR3 protein: CASSSQRLAGADTQYF

D gene: -
J gene: TRBJ2-1
clone size: -
V gene: TRBV2
CDR3 DNA: TGTGCCAGCAGTGACTATCCGGGCAATGAGCAGTTCTTC
CDR3 protein: CASSDYPGNEQFF

D gene: TRBD1
J gene: TRBJ1-2
clone size: -
V gene: TRBV5-4
CDR3 DNA: TGTGCCAGCAGAACGGGGACAGGGCTTTATGGCTACACCTTC
CDR3 protein: CASRTGTGLYGYTF

D gene: TRBD1
J gene: TRBJ1-1
clone size: -
V gene: TRBV19
CDR3 DNA: TGTGCCAGTAGTACGACGGGACAGACGAACACTGAAGCTTTCTTT
CDR3 protein: CASSTTGQTNTEAFF

D gene: TRBD1
J gene: TRBJ1-4
clone size: once
V gene: TRBV5-8
CDR3 DNA: TGTGCCAGCAGCAAAAGGGACAGTCTTAATGAAAAACTGTTTTTT
CDR3 protein: CASSKRDSLNEKLFF

D gene: TRBD1
J gene: TRBJ2-7
clone size: -
V gene: TRBV10-3
CDR3 DNA: TGTGCCATCAGTGAAGGACAGGGGTCATACGAGCAGTACTTC
CDR3 protein: CAISEGQGSYEQYF

D gene: -
J gene: TRBJ1-3
clone size: -
V gene: TRBV5-4
CDR3 DNA: TGTGCCAGCAGCTTGGGAGGACACTCTGGAAACACCATATATTTT
CDR3 protein: CASSLGGHSGNTIYF

D gene: -
J gene: TRBJ2-7
clone size: -
V gene: TRBV5-1
CDR3 DNA: TGCGCCAGCAGCTTCAATTATGGATACGTAACGGGGTCGTACGAGCAGTACTTC
CDR3 protein: CASSFNYGYVTGSYEQYF

D gene: -
J gene: TRBJ1-1
clone size: -
V gene: TRBV5-1
CDR3 DNA: TGCGCCAGCAGCTACAACGTTGGGGCTGAGACTGAAGCTTTCTTT
CDR3 protein: CASSYNVGAETEAFF

D gene: -
J gene: TRBJ2-3
clone size: -
V gene: TRBV5-1
CDR3 DNA: TGCGCCAGCAGCCCCCCGGGGGTATCAGATACGCAGTATTTT
CDR3 protein: CASSPPGVSDTQYF

D gene: -
J gene: TRBJ1-5
clone size: -
V gene: TRBV5-8
CDR3 DNA: TGTGCCAGCAGCCTAAGCCTCTATAGCAATCAGCCCCAGCATTTT
CDR3 protein: CASSLSLYSNQPQHF

D gene: TRBD2
J gene: TRBJ2-1
clone size: -
V gene: TRBV5-4
CDR3 DNA: TGTGCCAGCAGCCTGGCGTATATAACTAGCGGGCTCTACAATGAGCAGTTCTTC
CDR3 protein: CASSLAYITSGLYNEQFF

D gene: -
J gene: TRBJ2-7
clone size: -
V gene: TRBV7-6
CDR3 DNA: TGTGCCAGCAGCCTACCCCCACCGGGTCCGGGGGAGCAGTACTTC
CDR3 protein: CASSLPPPGPGEQYF

D gene: -
J gene: TRBJ1-2
clone size: -
V gene: TRBV28
CDR3 DNA: TGTGCCAGCAGGGAGGGCACGAAACAGGCGGCTAACTATGGCTACACCTTC
CDR3 protein: CASREGTKQAANYGYTF

D gene: -
J gene: TRBJ1-4
clone size: -
V gene: TRBV19
CDR3 DNA: TGTGCCAGTAGCCTCCTGGCTAAGGGGGAACTGTTTTTT
CDR3 protein: CASSLLAKGELFF

D gene: -
J gene: TRBJ1-5
clone size: few
V gene: TRBV19
CDR3 DNA: TGTGCCAGTAGTAGGAGGGATAGCAATCAGCCCCAGCATTTT
CDR3 protein: CASSRRDSNQPQHF

D gene: -
J gene: TRBJ2-1
clone size: -
V gene: TRBV9
CDR3 DNA: TGTGCCAGCAGCGTAGTTGGAACGGGAGCCCACAATGAGCAGTTCTTC
CDR3 protein: CASSVVGTGAHNEQFF

D gene: -
J gene: TRBJ2-3
clone size: once
V gene: TRBV4-1
CDR3 DNA: TGCGCCAGCAGCCAAGATGCGGTATTCACAGATACGCAGTATTTT
CDR3 protein: CASSQDAVFTDTQYF

D gene: -
J gene: TRBJ1-1
clone size: -
V gene: TRBV2
CDR3 DNA: TGTGCCAGCCCGGAGGGTATCATGAACACTGAAGCTTTCTTT
CDR3 protein: CASPEGIMNTEAFF

D gene: -
J gene: TRBJ1-1
clone size: -
V gene: TRBV27
CDR3 DNA: TGTGCCAGCAGGACAACCCCCGGGACAACCAACACTGAAGCTTTCTTT
CDR3 protein: CASRTTPGTTNTEAFF

D gene: TRBD1
J gene: TRBJ1-1
clone size: once
V gene: TRBV5-4
CDR3 DNA: TGTGCCAGCAGCTTGGTACAGGGGGCCGTCACTGAAGCTTTCTTT
CDR3 protein: CASSLVQGAVTEAFF

D gene: TRBD2
J gene: TRBJ2-1
clone size: -
V gene: TRBV7-9
CDR3 DNA: TGTGCCAGCAGCCCGCCGGGGACTAGAGAGAATGAGCAGTTCTTC
CDR3 protein: CASSPPGTRENEQFF

D gene: -
J gene: TRBJ2-1
clone size: once
V gene: TRBV5-4
CDR3 DNA: TGTGCCAGCAGCTTTCGAGAAGGGGCCGACATCAATGAGCAGTTCTTC
CDR3 protein: CASSFREGADINEQFF

D gene: TRBD1
J gene: TRBJ2-7
clone size: -
V gene: TRBV4-1
CDR3 DNA: TGCGCCAGCAGCCAAGCGGGGACAGGGGGCTACGAGCAGTACTTC
CDR3 protein: CASSQAGTGGYEQYF

D gene: -
J gene: TRBJ2-7
clone size: -
V gene: TRBV5-4
CDR3 DNA: TGTGCCAGCAGCCCGGATTATTCGACAGCGGGCTACGAGCAGTACTTC
CDR3 protein: CASSPDYSTAGYEQYF

D gene: -
J gene: TRBJ2-7
clone size: -
V gene: TRBV30
CDR3 DNA: TGTGCCTGGAGTGTACCCTGGGAGCTTGAACGGGCCTACGAGCAGTACTTC
CDR3 protein: CAWSVPWELERAYEQYF

D gene: -
J gene: TRBJ2-6
clone size: -
V gene: TRBV4-2
CDR3 DNA: TGTGCCAGCAGCCAAGAAGAGGAGCTCCCTGGGGCCAACGTCCTGACTTTC
CDR3 protein: CASSQEEELPGANVLTF

D gene: -
J gene: TRBJ2-3
clone size: -
V gene: TRBV28
CDR3 DNA: TGTGCCAGCATGAGCAGGGGAAGGACAGATACGCAGTATTTT
CDR3 protein: CASMSRGRTDTQYF

D gene: TRBD2
J gene: TRBJ2-7
clone size: -
V gene: TRBV7-9
CDR3 DNA: TGTGCCAGCAGCCCCCCACTAGCGGATATAACCTACGAGCAGTACTTC
CDR3 protein: CASSPPLADITYEQYF

D gene: -
J gene: TRBJ1-5
clone size: -
V gene: TRBV7-6
CDR3 DNA: TGTGCCAGCAGCTTACACAGGGAGTGGCAGCCCCAGCATTTT
CDR3 protein: CASSLHREWQPQHF